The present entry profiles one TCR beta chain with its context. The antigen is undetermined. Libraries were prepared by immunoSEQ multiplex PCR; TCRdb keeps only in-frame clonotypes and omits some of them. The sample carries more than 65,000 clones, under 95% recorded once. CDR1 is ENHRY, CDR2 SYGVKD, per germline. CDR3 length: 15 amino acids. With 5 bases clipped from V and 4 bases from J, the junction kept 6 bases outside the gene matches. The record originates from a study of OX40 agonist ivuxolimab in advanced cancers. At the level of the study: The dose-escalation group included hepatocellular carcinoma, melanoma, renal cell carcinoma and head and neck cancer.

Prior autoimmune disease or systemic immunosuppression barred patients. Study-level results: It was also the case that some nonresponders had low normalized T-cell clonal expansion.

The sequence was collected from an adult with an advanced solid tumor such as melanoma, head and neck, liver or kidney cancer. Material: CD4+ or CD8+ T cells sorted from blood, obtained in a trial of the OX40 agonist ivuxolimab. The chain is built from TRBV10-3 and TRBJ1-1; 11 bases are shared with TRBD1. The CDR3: CAISTSGQGATEAFF. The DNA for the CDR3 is TGTGCCATCAGTACTAGCGGACAGGGGGCCACTGAAGCTTTCTTT.